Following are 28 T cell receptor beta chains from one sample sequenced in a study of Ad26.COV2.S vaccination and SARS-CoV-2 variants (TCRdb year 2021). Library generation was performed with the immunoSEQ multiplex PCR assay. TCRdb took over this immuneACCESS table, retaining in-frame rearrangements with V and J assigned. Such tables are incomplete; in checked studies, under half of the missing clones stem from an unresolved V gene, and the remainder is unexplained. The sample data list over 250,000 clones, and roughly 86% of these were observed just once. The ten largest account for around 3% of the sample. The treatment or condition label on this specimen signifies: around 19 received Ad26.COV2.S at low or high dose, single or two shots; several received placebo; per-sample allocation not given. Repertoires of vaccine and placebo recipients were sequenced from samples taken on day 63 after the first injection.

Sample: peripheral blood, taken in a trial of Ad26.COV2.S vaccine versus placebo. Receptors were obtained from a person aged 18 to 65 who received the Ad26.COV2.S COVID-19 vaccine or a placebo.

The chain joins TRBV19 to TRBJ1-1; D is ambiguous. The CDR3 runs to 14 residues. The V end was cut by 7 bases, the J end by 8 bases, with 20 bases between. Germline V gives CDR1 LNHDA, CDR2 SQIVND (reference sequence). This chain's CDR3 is CASISPSVLGEAFF. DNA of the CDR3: TGTGCCAGTATATCACCTTCGGTACTGGGCGAAGCTTTCTTT.

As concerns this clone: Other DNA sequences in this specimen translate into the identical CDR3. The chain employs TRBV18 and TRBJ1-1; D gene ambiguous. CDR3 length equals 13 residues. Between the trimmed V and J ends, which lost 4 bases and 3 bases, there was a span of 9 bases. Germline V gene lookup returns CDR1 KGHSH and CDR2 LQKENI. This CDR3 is CASSQGKDTEAFF. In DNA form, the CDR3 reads TGTGCCAGCTCACAGGGAAAGGACACTGAAGCTTTCTTT.

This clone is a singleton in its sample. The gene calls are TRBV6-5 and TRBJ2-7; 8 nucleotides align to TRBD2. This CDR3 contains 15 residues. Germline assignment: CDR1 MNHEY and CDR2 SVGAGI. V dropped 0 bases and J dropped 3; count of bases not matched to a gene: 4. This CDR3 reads CASSYSGGGNYEQYF. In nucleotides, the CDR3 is TGTGCCAGCAGTTACTCCGGGGGGGGAAACTACGAGCAGTACTTC.

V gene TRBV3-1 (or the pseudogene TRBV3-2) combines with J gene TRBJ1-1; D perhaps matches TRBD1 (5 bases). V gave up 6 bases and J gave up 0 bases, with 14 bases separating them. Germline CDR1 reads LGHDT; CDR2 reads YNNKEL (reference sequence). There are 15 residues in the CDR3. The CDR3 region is CASRPGALVNTEAFF. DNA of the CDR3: TGTGCCAGCAGGCCCGGGGCCCTCGTGAACACTGAAGCTTTCTTT.

CDR3: CASSPGMSNQPQHF. The CDR3 DNA follows: TGTGCCAGCAGCCCGGGGATGAGCAATCAGCCCCAGCATTTT. The chain employs TRBV6-2 or TRBV6-3 and TRBJ1-5; D unresolved. The CDR3 contains 14 residues. CDR1 and CDR2 from the germline V gene are MNHEY and SVGEGT. Trimming removed 6 bases at V and 1 base at J, with 10 bases between.

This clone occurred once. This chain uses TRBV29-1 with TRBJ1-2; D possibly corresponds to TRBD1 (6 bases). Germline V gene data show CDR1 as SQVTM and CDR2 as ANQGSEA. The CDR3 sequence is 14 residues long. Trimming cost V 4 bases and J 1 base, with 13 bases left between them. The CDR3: CSVGGQSDNYGYTF. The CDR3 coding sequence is TGCAGCGTTGGAGGACAGTCCGATAACTATGGCTACACCTTC. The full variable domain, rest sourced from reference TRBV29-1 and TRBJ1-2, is SAVISQKPSRDICQRGTSLTIQCQVDSQVTMMFWYRQQPGQSLTLIATANQGSEATYESGFVIDKFPISRPNLTFSTLTVSNMSPEDSSIYLCSVGGQSDNYGYTFGSGTRLTVV.

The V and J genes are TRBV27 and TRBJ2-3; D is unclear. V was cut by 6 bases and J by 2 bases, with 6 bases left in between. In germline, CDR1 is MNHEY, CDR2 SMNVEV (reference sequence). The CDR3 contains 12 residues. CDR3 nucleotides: TGTGCCAGCAGAAAAACCACAGATACGCAGTATTTT. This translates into CASRKTTDTQYF.

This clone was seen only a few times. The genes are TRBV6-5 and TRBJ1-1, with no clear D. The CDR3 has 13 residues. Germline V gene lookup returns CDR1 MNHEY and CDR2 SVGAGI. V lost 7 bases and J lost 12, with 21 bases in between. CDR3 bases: TGTGCCAGCACCGAACTAACGCAGAGGCCGTCTTTCTTT. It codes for CASTELTQRPSFF.

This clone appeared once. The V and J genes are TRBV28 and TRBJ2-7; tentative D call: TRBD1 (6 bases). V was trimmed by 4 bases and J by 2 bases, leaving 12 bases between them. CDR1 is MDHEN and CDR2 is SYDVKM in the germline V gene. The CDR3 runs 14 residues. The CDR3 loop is CASSSGQPTYEQYF. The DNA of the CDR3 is TGTGCCAGCAGTTCCGGACAGCCTACCTACGAGCAGTACTTC.

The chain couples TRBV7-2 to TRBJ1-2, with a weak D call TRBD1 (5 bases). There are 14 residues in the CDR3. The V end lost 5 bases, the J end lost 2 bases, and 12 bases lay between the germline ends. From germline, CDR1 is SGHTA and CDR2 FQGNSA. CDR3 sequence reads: CASSAEQANYGYTF. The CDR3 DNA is TGTGCCAGCAGCGCGGAACAGGCAAACTATGGCTACACCTTC.

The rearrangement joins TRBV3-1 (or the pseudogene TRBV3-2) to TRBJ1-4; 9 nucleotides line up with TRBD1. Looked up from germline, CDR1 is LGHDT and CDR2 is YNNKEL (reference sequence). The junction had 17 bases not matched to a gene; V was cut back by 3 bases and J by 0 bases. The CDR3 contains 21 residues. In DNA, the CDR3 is TGTGCCAGCAGCCAGGCAGGAAACCCGGGACAGGGAAAAACAACTAATGAAAAACTGTTTTTT. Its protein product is CASSQAGNPGQGKTTNEKLFF.

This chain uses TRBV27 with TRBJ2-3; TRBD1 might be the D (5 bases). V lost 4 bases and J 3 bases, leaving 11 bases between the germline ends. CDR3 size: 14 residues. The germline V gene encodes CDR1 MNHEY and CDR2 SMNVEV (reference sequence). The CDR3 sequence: CASSWGRVTDTQYF. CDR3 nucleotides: TGTGCCAGCAGTTGGGGCAGGGTTACAGATACGCAGTATTTT.

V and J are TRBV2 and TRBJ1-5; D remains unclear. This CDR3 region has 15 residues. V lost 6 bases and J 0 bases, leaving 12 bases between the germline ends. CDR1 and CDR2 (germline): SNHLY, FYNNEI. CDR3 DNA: TGTGCCAGCAGGGAGGACGGGTATAGCAATCAGCCCCAGCATTTT. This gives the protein CASREDGYSNQPQHF.

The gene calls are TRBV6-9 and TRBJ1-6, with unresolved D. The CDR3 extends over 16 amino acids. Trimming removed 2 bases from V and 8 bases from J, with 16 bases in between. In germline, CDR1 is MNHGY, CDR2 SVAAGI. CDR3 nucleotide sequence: TGTGCCAGCAGTTATAAGTTTAGGTCTGAACATTCACCCCTCCACTTT. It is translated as CASSYKFRSEHSPLHF.

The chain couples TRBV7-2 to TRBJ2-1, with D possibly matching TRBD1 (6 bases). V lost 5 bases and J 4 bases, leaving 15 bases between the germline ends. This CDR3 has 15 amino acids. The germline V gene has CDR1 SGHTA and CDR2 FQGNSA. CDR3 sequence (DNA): TGTGCCAGCAGCCCGGACTGGGGGCCTTACAATGAGCAGTTCTTC. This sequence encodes CASSPDWGPYNEQFF.

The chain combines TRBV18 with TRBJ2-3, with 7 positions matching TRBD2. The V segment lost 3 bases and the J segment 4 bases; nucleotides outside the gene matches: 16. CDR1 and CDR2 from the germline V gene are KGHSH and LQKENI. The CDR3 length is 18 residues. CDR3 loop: CASSPNRGGAGTPDTQYF. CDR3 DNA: TGTGCCAGCTCACCGAACCGCGGGGGAGCGGGAACCCCAGATACGCAGTATTTT.

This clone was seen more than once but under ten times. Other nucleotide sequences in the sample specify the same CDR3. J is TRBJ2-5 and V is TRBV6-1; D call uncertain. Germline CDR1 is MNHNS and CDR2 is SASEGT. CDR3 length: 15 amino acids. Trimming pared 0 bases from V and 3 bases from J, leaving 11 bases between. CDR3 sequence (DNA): TGTGCCAGCAGTGAAGCGCGGTGGGTAGAAGAGACCCAGTACTTC. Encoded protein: CASSEARWVEETQYF.

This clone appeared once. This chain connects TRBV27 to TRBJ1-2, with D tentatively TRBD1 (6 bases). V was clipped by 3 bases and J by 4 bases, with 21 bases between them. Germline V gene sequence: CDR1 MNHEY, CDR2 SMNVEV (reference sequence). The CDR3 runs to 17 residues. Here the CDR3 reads CASSFMTGSLPIYGYTF. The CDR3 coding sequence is TGTGCCAGCAGTTTTATGACAGGCAGCCTGCCTATCTATGGCTACACCTTC.

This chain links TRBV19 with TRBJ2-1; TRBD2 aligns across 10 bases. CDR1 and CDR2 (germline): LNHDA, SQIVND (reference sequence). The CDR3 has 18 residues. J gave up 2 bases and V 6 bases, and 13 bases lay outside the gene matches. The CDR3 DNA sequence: TGTGCCAGTAGGGAAACTAGCGGGACTGGCGTAACCTACAATGAGCAGTTCTTC. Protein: CASRETSGTGVTYNEQFF.

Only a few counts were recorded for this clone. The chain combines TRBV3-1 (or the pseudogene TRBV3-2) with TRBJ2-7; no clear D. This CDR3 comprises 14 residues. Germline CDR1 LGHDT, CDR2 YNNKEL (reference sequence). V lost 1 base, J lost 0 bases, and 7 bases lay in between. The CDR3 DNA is TGTGCCAGCAGCCAAGGGTCAGTCTCCTACGAGCAGTACTTC. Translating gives CASSQGSVSYEQYF.

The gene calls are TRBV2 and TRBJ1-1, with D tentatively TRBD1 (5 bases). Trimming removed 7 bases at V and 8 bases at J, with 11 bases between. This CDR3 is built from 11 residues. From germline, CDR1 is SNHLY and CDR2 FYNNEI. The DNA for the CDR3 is TGTGCCAGCAAGCAGGGTCGGGAAGCTTTCTTT. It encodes CASKQGREAFF.

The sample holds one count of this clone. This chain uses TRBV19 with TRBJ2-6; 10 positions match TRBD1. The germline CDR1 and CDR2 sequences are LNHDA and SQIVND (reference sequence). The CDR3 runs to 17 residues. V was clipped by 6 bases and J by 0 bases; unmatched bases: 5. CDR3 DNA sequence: TGTGCCAGTAGCCCGGGACAGGGGAGCTCTGGGGCCAACGTCCTGACTTTC. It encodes CASSPGQGSSGANVLTF.

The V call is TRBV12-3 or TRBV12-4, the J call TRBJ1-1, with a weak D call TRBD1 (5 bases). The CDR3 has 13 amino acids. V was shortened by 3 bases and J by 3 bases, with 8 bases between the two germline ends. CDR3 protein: CASSFRQYTEAFF. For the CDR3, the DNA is TGTGCCAGCAGTTTCCGACAGTACACTGAAGCTTTCTTT.

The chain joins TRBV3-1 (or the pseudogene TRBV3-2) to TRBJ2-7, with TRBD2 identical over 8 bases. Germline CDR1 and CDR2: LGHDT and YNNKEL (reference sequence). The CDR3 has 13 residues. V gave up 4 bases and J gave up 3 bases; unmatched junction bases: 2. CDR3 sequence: CASSRGTSYEQYF. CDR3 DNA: TGTGCCAGCAGCCGCGGGACTAGCTACGAGCAGTACTTC.

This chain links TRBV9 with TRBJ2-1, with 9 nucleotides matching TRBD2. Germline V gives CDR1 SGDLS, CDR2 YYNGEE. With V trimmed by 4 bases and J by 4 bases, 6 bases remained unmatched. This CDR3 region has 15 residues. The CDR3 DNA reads TGTGCCAGCAGCCCTGGCGGGAGGGGATACAATGAGCAGTTCTTC. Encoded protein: CASSPGGRGYNEQFF. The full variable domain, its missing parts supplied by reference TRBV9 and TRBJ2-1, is DSGVTQTPKHLITATGQRVTLRCSPRSGDLSVYWYQQSLDQGLQFLIQYYNGEERAKGNILERFSAQQFPDLHSELNLSSLELGDSALYFCASSPGGRGYNEQFFGPGTRLTVL.

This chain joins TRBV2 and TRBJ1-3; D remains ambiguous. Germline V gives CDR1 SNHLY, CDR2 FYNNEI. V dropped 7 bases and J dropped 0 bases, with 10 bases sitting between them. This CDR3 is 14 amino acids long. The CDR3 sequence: CASILDISGNTIYF. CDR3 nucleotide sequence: TGTGCCAGCATCCTTGACATCTCTGGAAACACCATATATTTT.

In DNA, the CDR3 is TGTGCCAGCAGCTTACCGACGGTCGCAGCAACTAATGAAAAACTGTTTTTT. Its protein product is CASSLPTVAATNEKLFF. The chain links TRBV7-9 to TRBJ1-4; D not resolved. The CDR3 length is 17 residues. Looked up from germline, CDR1 is SEHNR and CDR2 is FQNEAQ (reference sequence). Deletions cut 2 bases from V and 0 bases from J, with 13 bases between.

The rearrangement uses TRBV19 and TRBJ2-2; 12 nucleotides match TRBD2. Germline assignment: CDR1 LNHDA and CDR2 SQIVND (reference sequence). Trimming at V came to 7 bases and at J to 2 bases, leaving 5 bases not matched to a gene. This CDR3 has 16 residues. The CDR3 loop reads CASTPGLAGNTGELFF. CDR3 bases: TGTGCCAGTACCCCGGGACTAGCGGGCAACACCGGGGAGCTGTTTTTT.